Listed below are T cell receptor beta chains from one sample, sequenced in a study of cytomegalovirus exposure and HLA in healthy donors. Clones were read by immunoSEQ multiplex PCR, and TCRdb kept only the in-frame ones, dropping some. The sample consists of 210,000 or so clones, about three quarters of them appearing once. The sample taken for sequencing was PBMCs. The receptors were sampled from a boy younger than 18 in good health and CMV-seronegative. Both conserved end residues are part of each CDR3. The D gene is left open where the match is weak. Part of the rows lack a size; the others show once, few, many or a class for expanded clones.

NA,TRBV7-2,TRBJ2-7,NA,TGTGCCAGCAGCCGAAGGACAGGGACTAAGGACGAGCAGTACTTC,CASSRRTGTKDEQYF
NA,TRBV7-6,TRBJ2-5,TRBD1,TGTGCCAGCAGCTCTCCCCCCGGGACAGGGGTGGCGGGGTTCCAAGAGACCCAGTACTTC,CASSSPPGTGVAGFQETQYF
NA,TRBV6-5,TRBJ2-5,TRBD2,TGTGCCAGCAGTTATAATCCTAGCGGGAGAGGTGAGACCCAGTACTTC,CASSYNPSGRGETQYF
NA,TRBV2,TRBJ2-6,TRBD1,TGTGCCAGCAGTGTCGACAGGGGAAGGGCCAACGTCCTGACTTTC,CASSVDRGRANVLTF
NA,TRBV5-6,TRBJ2-1,TRBD2,TGTGCCAGCAGCTTACCACTAGCGGAACCCTACAATGAGCAGTTCTTC,CASSLPLAEPYNEQFF
NA,TRBV27,TRBJ2-1,TRBD1,TGTGCCAGCAGCCGCCGGACAGGGAGGAATGAGCAGTTCTTC,CASSRRTGRNEQFF
NA,TRBV6-9,TRBJ2-1,TRBD2,TGTGCCAGCAGTTATACTATAGCGGGGCGCAACAATGAGCAGTTCTTC,CASSYTIAGRNNEQFF
NA,TRBV18,TRBJ1-1,NA,TGTGCCAGCTCACCCCCCCTGGTTCGCGGTTTGGACACTGAAGCTTTCTTT,CASSPPLVRGLDTEAFF
few,TRBV4-2,TRBJ1-1,TRBD1,TGTGCCAGCAGCCAAGGACTTGGGACAGCAAACACTGAAGCTTTCTTT,CASSQGLGTANTEAFF
NA,TRBV19,TRBJ1-4,NA,TGTGCCAGTAGTATGCTAGTTGCAACTAATGAAAAACTGTTTTTT,CASSMLVATNEKLFF
NA,TRBV11-3,TRBJ1-1,NA,TGTGCCAGCAGCTTAGTTAGGGGCGCTGAAGCTTTCTTT,CASSLVRGAEAFF
NA,TRBV7-9,TRBJ2-7,NA,TGTGCCAGCAGCCAAAAGCCCGGGAGTTTATTCTACGAGCAGTACTTC,CASSQKPGSLFYEQYF
NA,TRBV29-1,TRBJ1-2,NA,TGCAGCGTTGATTATGAGCAGGTTGGACTCACCTTC,CSVDYEQVGLTF
NA,TRBV7-9,TRBJ2-7,NA,TGTGCCAGCAGCTTGCGCTCCGGGAGACACGAGCAGTACTTC,CASSLRSGRHEQYF
NA,TRBV30,TRBJ1-1,NA,TGTGCCTGGAGTACGGACTGGCGGGCTTTCTTT,CAWSTDWRAFF
NA,TRBV5-4,TRBJ2-7,NA,TGTGCCAGCAGCTTGGTGACTACGGGGGAGCAGTACTTC,CASSLVTTGEQYF
NA,TRBV11-2,TRBJ1-6,NA,TGTGCCAGCAGTCGTATAACAGGCCCTCTTAATTCACCCCTCCACTTT,CASSRITGPLNSPLHF
once,TRBV7-8,TRBJ1-5,TRBD1,TGTGCCAGCAGCAAGATACAGGGGTATAGCAATCAGCCCCAGCATTTT,CASSKIQGYSNQPQHF
many,TRBV16,TRBJ1-5,NA,TGTGCCAGCAGCCCGGACAGCCTCAATCAGCCCCAGCATTTT,CASSPDSLNQPQHF
NA,TRBV6-5,TRBJ1-5,TRBD1,TGTGCCAGCAGATTCGGACAGGGGAGCAATCAGCCCCAGCATTTT,CASRFGQGSNQPQHF
NA,TRBV5-5,TRBJ1-3,NA,TGTGCCAGCAGCCGACAGGTCTCTGGAAACACCATATATTTT,CASSRQVSGNTIYF
NA,TRBV10-1,TRBJ1-1,TRBD1,TGCGCCAGCAAAACGGACAGGGGGGATGCTTTCTTT,CASKTDRGDAFF
NA,TRBV4-2,TRBJ2-4,TRBD2,TGTGCCAGCAGCCAACCACTCGGGACTAGCGGGAGGCCGGGAGCCAAAAACATTCAGTACTTC,CASSQPLGTSGRPGAKNIQYF
NA,TRBV6-1,TRBJ2-1,TRBD1,TGTGCCACCAAACTGGGACAGGCCTACAATGAGCAGTTCTTC,CATKLGQAYNEQFF
NA,TRBV6-5,TRBJ2-7,NA,TGTGCCAGCAGTTACTCGCGGTACGAGCAGTACTTC,CASSYSRYEQYF
NA,TRBV4-2,TRBJ1-4,NA,TGTGCCAGCAGCCCTTTTTCGGAGACGGAAAAACTGTTTTTT,CASSPFSETEKLFF
few,TRBV30,TRBJ1-1,NA,TGTGCCTGGTCGGGGATGAACACTGAAGCTTTCTTT,CAWSGMNTEAFF
NA,TRBV12-5,TRBJ2-5,NA,TGTGCTAGTGGTTTGAGACAGACGGCACAAGAGACCCAGTACTTC,CASGLRQTAQETQYF
NA,TRBV6-5,TRBJ2-5,NA,TGTGCCAGCAGAACAGGGAGCGGGACCCAGTACTTC,CASRTGSGTQYF
once,TRBV4-2,TRBJ1-4,NA,TGTGCCAGCAGCCCCTACAGTACCCAAGGACAAAATGAAAAACTGTTTTTT,CASSPYSTQGQNEKLFF
NA,TRBV5-1,TRBJ2-7,TRBD2,TGCGCCAGCAGCTTCTACATAGCGGGGGGGCCGTTGCCCTACGAGCAGTACTTC,CASSFYIAGGPLPYEQYF